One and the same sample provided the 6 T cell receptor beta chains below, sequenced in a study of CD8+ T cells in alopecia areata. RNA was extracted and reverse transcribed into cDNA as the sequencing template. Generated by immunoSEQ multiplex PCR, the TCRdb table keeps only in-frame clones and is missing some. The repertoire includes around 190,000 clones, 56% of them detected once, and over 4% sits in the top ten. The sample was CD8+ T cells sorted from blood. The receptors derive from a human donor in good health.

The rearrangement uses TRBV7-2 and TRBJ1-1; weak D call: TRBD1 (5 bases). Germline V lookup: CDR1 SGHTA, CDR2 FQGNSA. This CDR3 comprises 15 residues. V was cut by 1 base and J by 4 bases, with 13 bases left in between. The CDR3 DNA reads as TGTGCCAGCAGCTTAGAATATGTTGGGGGCACTGAAGCTTTCTTT. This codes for CASSLEYVGGTEAFF. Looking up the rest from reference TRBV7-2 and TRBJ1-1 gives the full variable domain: GAGVSQSPSNKVTEKGKDVELRCDPISGHTALYWYRQSLGQGLEFLIYFQGNSAPDKSGLPSDRFSAERTGGSVSTLTIQRTQQEDSAVYLCASSLEYVGGTEAFFGQGTRLTVV.

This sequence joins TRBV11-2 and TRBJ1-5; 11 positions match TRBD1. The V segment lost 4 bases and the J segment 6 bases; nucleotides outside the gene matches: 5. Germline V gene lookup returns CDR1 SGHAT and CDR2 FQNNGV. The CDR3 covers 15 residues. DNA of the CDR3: TGTGCCAGCAGCTCAGGGACAGGGGGGGGTCAGCCCCAGCATTTT. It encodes CASSSGTGGGQPQHF.

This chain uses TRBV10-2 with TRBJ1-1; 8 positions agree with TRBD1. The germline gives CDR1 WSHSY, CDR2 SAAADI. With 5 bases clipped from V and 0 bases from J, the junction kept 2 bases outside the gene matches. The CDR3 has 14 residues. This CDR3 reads CASSSTGVNTEAFF. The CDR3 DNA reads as TGCGCCAGCAGTTCGACAGGGGTGAACACTGAAGCTTTCTTT.

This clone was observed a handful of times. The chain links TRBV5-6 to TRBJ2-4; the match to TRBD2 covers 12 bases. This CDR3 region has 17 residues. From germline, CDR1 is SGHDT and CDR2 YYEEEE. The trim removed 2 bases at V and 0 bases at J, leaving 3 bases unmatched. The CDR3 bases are TGTGCCAGCAGCTTATCTAGCGGGGGGGCAGCCAAAAACATTCAGTACTTC. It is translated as CASSLSSGGAAKNIQYF.

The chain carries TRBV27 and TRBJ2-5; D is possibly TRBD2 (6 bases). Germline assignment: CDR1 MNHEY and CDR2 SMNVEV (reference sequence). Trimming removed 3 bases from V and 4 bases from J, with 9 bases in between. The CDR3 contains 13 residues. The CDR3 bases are TGTGCCAGCAGTTTTGGAGCGGGAGAGACCCAGTACTTC. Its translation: CASSFGAGETQYF.

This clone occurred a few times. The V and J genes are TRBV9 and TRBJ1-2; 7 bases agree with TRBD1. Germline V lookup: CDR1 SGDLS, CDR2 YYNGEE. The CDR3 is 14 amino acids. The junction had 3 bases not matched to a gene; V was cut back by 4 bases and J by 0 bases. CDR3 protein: CASSPGTANYGYTF. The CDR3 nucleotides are TGTGCCAGCAGCCCCGGGACAGCTAACTATGGCTACACCTTC.